This TCR beta chain originates from a study of early T cells in non-severe SARS-CoV-2 infection. Study-level findings and limits: Reliance on VDJdb matching favored anti-spike CD8 responses; private and CD4 specificities were missed.

Concerning this clonotype: Its matching antigen is unknown.

The CDR3 has 16 residues. CDR1 and CDR2 (germline): SGHNT, YYREEE (reference sequence). Trimming took 0 bases from V and 4 from J; bases not matched to a gene: 8. TCRdb ran MiXCR on the 5' RACE reads and lists one entry per CDR3 protein. The top ten clones hold about 3.9% of a sample with tens of thousands of distinct CDR3 sequences, about 12% of them seen once. The sequence came from an adult who was a healthcare worker with PCR-confirmed SARS-CoV-2 infection or an uninfected control (not recorded which). This chain links TRBV5-4 with TRBJ2-7; TRBD2 aligns across 9 bases. The sample comprised whole blood. CDR3 in DNA: TGTGCCAGCAGCTTGGGGGGGACTAGCTCATTTTACGAGCAGTACTTC. Its translation: CASSLGGTSSFYEQYF.